Each of the 7 T cell receptor beta chains below was sequenced from the same sample in a study of beta chain features in type 1 diabetes. Sequencing targeted expressed TCRB transcripts, as all isolated RNA had been reverse transcribed. The table came from immunoSEQ multiplex PCR; TCRdb's copy has only in-frame clones and leaves some out. The table lists about 240,000 clones, 25% to 30% of them singletons. The sequenced sample was central memory CD4+ T cells from blood. The source of these receptors is a man aged 25 to 45 in good health.

The chain recombines TRBV4-1 with TRBJ1-2; D may be TRBD1 (5 bases). CDR1 MGHRA and CDR2 YSYEKL come from the germline V gene. V was shortened by 4 bases and J by 8 bases, with 20 bases between the two germline ends. This CDR3 comprises 15 residues. The CDR3: CASSPQLSRDGGYTF. The CDR3, as DNA: TGCGCCAGCAGCCCGCAATTGAGCAGGGACGGCGGCTACACCTTC.

This clone turned up a few times. The V call is TRBV30, the J call TRBJ1-1; maybe TRBD1 (5 bases). V lost 0 bases, J lost 12 bases, and 14 bases lay in between. The length of the CDR3 is 12 residues. From germline, CDR1 is GTSNPN and CDR2 SVGIG (reference sequence). In DNA, the CDR3 is TGTGCCTGGAGTGTACACGGGGCCAGACCTTTCTTT. As protein: CAWSVHGARPFF.

This clone was seen only a few times. The rearrangement joins TRBV11-2 to TRBJ2-5; D possibly corresponds to TRBD1 (6 bases). V was clipped by 5 bases and J by 1 base, with 14 bases between them. CDR3 length: 15 residues. Germline V gene sequence: CDR1 SGHAT, CDR2 FQNNGV. CDR3 sequence reads: CASSIHTGRQETQYF. The CDR3 nucleotides are TGTGCCAGCAGCATACACACAGGGCGCCAAGAGACCCAGTACTTC.

This clone occurred a few times. A read error is likely here: a far larger clone is one base away. Other DNA sequences in the sample encode the same CDR3. V is TRBV7-9 and J is TRBJ2-6; D is undetermined. This CDR3 region has 15 residues. Germline lookup yields CDR1 SEHNR and CDR2 FQNEAQ (reference sequence). V was shortened by 5 bases and J by 4 bases, with 12 bases between the two germline ends. The CDR3 nucleotides read TGTGCCAGCAGCATTACGGTATCAGGGGCCAACGTCCTGACTTTC. Translation: CASSITVSGANVLTF.

This rearrangement joins TRBV7-2 to TRBJ2-3, with 7 bases that match TRBD1. V lost 3 bases, J lost 2 bases, and 5 bases stayed unmatched. Germline assignment: CDR1 SGHTA and CDR2 FQGNSA. There are 15 residues in the CDR3. In DNA form, the CDR3 reads TGTGCCAGCAGCTTCCGGGACAGCAACACAGATACGCAGTATTTT. It is translated as CASSFRDSNTDTQYF.

This clone occurred a few times. V usage is TRBV4-3 and J usage is TRBJ2-7; possibly TRBD2 for D (7 bases). Trimming removed 4 bases from V and 2 bases from J, with 15 bases in between. The CDR3 totals 15 residues. The V gene's germline CDR1 is LGHNA and CDR2 YSLEER. The CDR3 DNA follows: TGCGCCAGCAGCCCAGGAAGGGGGGGTCCCTACGAGCAGTACTTC. It specifies CASSPGRGGPYEQYF.

This chain joins TRBV19 and TRBJ2-1, with D possibly being TRBD1 (6 bases). The germline gives CDR1 LNHDA, CDR2 SQIVND (reference sequence). This CDR3 has 13 residues. The V end lost 4 bases, the J end lost 6 bases, and 10 bases lay between the germline ends. CDR3 nucleotides: TGTGCCAGTAGTAACGGACAGACCAATGAGCAGTTCTTC. Its translation: CASSNGQTNEQFF. Combining the CDR3 with reference TRBV19 and TRBJ2-1 gives the whole variable domain DGGITQSPKYLFRKEGQNVTLSCEQNLNHDAMYWYRQDPGQGLRLIYYSQIVNDFQKGDIAEGYSVSREKKESFPLTVTSAQKNPTAFYLCASSNGQTNEQFFGPGTRLTVL.